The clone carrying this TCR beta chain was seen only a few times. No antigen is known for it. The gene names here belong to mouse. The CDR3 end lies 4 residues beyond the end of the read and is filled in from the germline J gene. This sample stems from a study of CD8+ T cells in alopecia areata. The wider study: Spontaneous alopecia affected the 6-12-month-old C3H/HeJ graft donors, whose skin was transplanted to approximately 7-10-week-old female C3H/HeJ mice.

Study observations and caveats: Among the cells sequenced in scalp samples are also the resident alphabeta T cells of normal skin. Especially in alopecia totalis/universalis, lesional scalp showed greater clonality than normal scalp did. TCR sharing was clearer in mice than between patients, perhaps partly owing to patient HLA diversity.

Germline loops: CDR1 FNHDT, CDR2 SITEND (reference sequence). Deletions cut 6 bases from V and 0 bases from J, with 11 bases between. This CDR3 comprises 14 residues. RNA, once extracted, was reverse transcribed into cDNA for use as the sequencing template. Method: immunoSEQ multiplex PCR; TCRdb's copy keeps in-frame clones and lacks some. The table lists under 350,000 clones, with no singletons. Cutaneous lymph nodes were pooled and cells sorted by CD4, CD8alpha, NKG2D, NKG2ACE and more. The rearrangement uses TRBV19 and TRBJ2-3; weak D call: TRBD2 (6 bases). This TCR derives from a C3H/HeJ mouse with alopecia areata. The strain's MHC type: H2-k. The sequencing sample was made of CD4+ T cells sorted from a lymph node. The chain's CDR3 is CASIDWNSAETLYF. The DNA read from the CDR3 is TGTGCCAGCATCGACTGGAATAGTGCAGAA.